This TCR beta chain was sequenced during a study of cytomegalovirus exposure and HLA in healthy donors (dated 2017 in TCRdb). For the wider study: The 666 repertoires of the first cohort and the 110 or so validation repertoires were produced on the same platform, according to a later analysis. High-throughput TCR immunosequencing, statistical association of individual TCRs with disease status, and machine learning were combined to predict cytomegalovirus infection status. The study aimed to test whether cataloging public T cell receptors could reveal signatures of past pathogen exposure. Besides the first cohort of about 730 subjects, a separate validation cohort made up of 120 different subjects was used.

General study outcomes and caveats: Of the cluster scores, 90% to 95% were above 0 in a later analysis, which found that TCRs clustered in the first cohort also tended to co-occur in the 120 or so validation repertoires. It was suggested by the authors that the approach could potentially be generalized to other disease states and immunological phenotypes. Most TCR sequences were seen in very few donors, while some public TCRs were found in many individuals. The classifier was reported to diagnose cytomegalovirus status with high specificity and sensitivity in both the original and validation cohorts. The study listed 164 TCR beta chains as associated with cytomegalovirus. A later analysis had no HLA typing for the validation cohort, so co-occurrence there was scored across all 110 or so repertoires. Three of the identified cytomegalovirus-associated TCR beta chains were confirmed in vitro to be specific for cytomegalovirus antigens.

Concerning this clone itself: No antigen is known for it. There are no base qualities to consult, and no much larger clone falls within one base.

Receptor libraries were prepared by the immunoSEQ multiplex PCR assay. The paper's processing steps were these. A statistical classification framework was developed to diagnose cytomegalovirus status using the catalog of TCR beta chain sequences. The table was pulled from immuneACCESS by TCRdb, which kept in-frame rearrangements only. Such tables lose some clones; where checked, under half of the loss comes from unresolved V genes, and the rest has no known cause. V and J calls and clone size are those listed in that table; D and trimming were worked out from the DNA. The sample yields under 80,000 clones; roughly 95% were counted once. Together, the top ten hold approximately 3.4% of the sample. Separate from the approximately 670-subject first cohort, the validation cohort of roughly 120 subjects was the group to which the donors belonged. The germline V gene sets CDR1 to MNHEY and CDR2 to SVGAGI. The V end loses 8 bases and the J end loses 11 bases, and a stretch of 18 bases separates them. Inclusive of the bounding cysteine and phenylalanine, the CDR3 is 12 residues long. Left in the record is the CDR3 DNA by itself, 36 bases read in frame from the first base.

Specimen: PBMCs. This clonotype originated in a woman aged 18-29 years in good health and CMV-seropositive. The rearrangement joined TRBV6-5 to TRBJ1-1; a tentative D match to TRBD1 spans 5 bases. The CDR3 sequence is CASAKEGRRAFF. The DNA reads TGTGCCAGCGCTAAGGAGGGGAGGAGGGCTTTCTTT.